Below, 20 T cell receptor beta chains from the same sample are listed, as sequenced in a study of T cell responses to AZD1222 COVID-19 vaccine. Assay used: immunoSEQ multiplex PCR; TCRdb lists only in-frame clones, some missing. The data contain roughly 120,000 clones, 90% of them seen just once; the ten biggest clones take up more than 3.5%. The specimen comprised peripheral blood, sampled 28 days after the second dose of the MenACWY control vaccine. The receptors come from an adult who received the MenACWY meningococcal vaccine as a control.

As concerns this clone: Mismatch with germline at one junction end may stem from a read error. This sequence joins TRBV4-2 and TRBJ2-5; TRBD1 aligns across 7 bases. Per germline, CDR1 LGHNA and CDR2 YNFKEQ. There are 14 residues in the CDR3. CDR3 in DNA: TGTGTCAGCAGAGACCCAGGGGGAAGGGGGACCCAGTACTTC. Its translation: CVSRDPGGRGTQYF.

This clone showed up just once. The CDR3 DNA reads TGTGCCAGCACCCAGGGATCGCTAGCGGGGGTTTACAATGAGCAGTTCTTC. It encodes CASTQGSLAGVYNEQFF. V usage is TRBV9 and J usage is TRBJ2-1; TRBD2 agrees at 10 bases. The ends lost 6 bases at V and 4 bases at J; junction bases unmatched: 13. This CDR3 spans 17 amino acids. CDR1 is SGDLS, CDR2 YYNGEE, per germline.

V is TRBV11-3 and J is TRBJ2-5, with TRBD2 identical over 8 bases. The CDR3 is 15 amino acids. V lost 1 base and J lost 5; bases outside the gene matches: 6. In germline, CDR1 is SGHNT, CDR2 YENEEA. CDR3 region: CASSLGAGGTETQYF. The CDR3 coding sequence is TGTGCCAGCAGCTTAGGTGCGGGGGGCACTGAGACCCAGTACTTC. The variable domain in full, completed from reference TRBV11-3 and TRBJ2-5, reads EAGVVQSPRYKIIEKKQPVAFWCNPISGHNTLYWYLQNLGQGPELLIRYENEEAVDDSQLPKDRFSAERLKGVDSTLKIQPAELGDSAVYLCASSLGAGGTETQYFGPGTRLLVL.

This chain joins TRBV2 and TRBJ1-5; D is undetermined. V shed 7 bases and J shed 3 bases, with 10 bases lying between them. The CDR3 consists of 13 residues. CDR1 and CDR2 from the germline V gene are SNHLY and FYNNEI. As DNA, the CDR3 is TGTGCCAGCATGGGGAATAACAATCAGCCCCAGCATTTT. Amino acids: CASMGNNNQPQHF.

The chain combines TRBV18 with TRBJ1-1; no definite D call. CDR3 length equals 14 residues. CDR1 and CDR2 (germline): KGHSH, LQKENI. Trimming took off 3 bases at V and 2 bases at J, with 10 bases between the two ends. CDR3 loop: CASSPMADNTEAFF. CDR3 bases: TGTGCCAGCTCACCGATGGCAGATAACACTGAAGCTTTCTTT.

This clone was seen ten or more times. V and J are TRBV6-4 and TRBJ2-1, with 11 nucleotides matching TRBD2. The CDR3 sequence is 15 residues long. Trimming at V came to 5 bases and at J to 7 bases, leaving 7 bases not matched to a gene. The V gene's germline CDR1 is MRHNA and CDR2 SNTAGT. CDR3 sequence reads: CASSPLAGGSNEQFF. CDR3 in DNA: TGTGCCAGCAGTCCGCTAGCGGGGGGATCAAATGAGCAGTTCTTC.

The V and J genes are TRBV7-9 and TRBJ2-5; a weak D match, TRBD1 (6 bases). Trimming shortened V by 1 base and J by 5 bases, and 14 bases separated the two germline ends. Germline values: CDR1 SEHNR, CDR2 FQNEAQ (reference sequence). The CDR3 spans 15 residues. The CDR3 sequence: CASSLVGGSGETQYF. The DNA for the CDR3 is TGTGCCAGCAGCTTAGTAGGGGGATCGGGGGAGACCCAGTACTTC.

V gene TRBV9 combines with J gene TRBJ2-2; D gene uncertain. The germline V gene has CDR1 SGDLS and CDR2 YYNGEE. V lost 3 bases to trimming and J lost 4 bases, with 19 bases between them. The CDR3 loop spans 17 amino acids. The CDR3 reads CASSDPGSGVSTGELFF. The CDR3 coding sequence is TGTGCCAGCAGCGATCCCGGATCAGGAGTGAGCACCGGGGAGCTGTTTTTT.

To note about this clone: Mismatch with germline at one junction end may stem from a read error. The CDR3: CARSLGGGDQPQHF. As DNA, the CDR3 is TGCGCCCGCAGCTTGGGGGGGGGTGATCAGCCCCAGCATTTT. This chain uses TRBV5-1 with TRBJ1-5; TRBD1 might be the D (5 bases). The CDR3 length is 14 residues. Germline lookup yields CDR1 SGHRS and CDR2 YFSETQ.

CDR3 DNA sequence: TGTGCCAGCAGCAGCCTTCTAGCGGGGGTTAATGAGCAGTTCTTC. Translating it yields CASSSLLAGVNEQFF. This chain connects TRBV7-9 to TRBJ2-1, with 10 bases matching TRBD2. The CDR3 is made up of 15 amino acids. Per germline, CDR1 SEHNR and CDR2 FQNEAQ (reference sequence). With 5 bases clipped from V and 7 bases from J, the junction kept 8 bases outside the gene matches.

The V call is TRBV28, the J call TRBJ1-3; a possible D gene is TRBD1 (6 bases). Looked up from germline, CDR1 is MDHEN and CDR2 is SYDVKM. This CDR3 is 16 amino acids long. Between the trimmed V and J ends, which lost 5 bases and 8 bases, there was a span of 22 bases. This CDR3 is CASSPGPGQLEYTIYF. The CDR3 DNA is TGTGCCAGCAGTCCCGGACCCGGACAGCTGGAGTACACCATATATTTT.

This chain joins TRBV6-5 and TRBJ2-1; the match to TRBD2 covers 9 bases. Trimming removed 0 bases from V and 6 bases from J; junction bases left unmatched: 6. The CDR3 extends over 16 amino acids. Germline CDR1 is MNHEY and CDR2 is SVGAGI. The CDR3 is CASSYSASGTVNEQFF. The CDR3 DNA is TGTGCCAGCAGTTACTCGGCTAGCGGGACCGTCAATGAGCAGTTCTTC.

About this clone: Just one base apart from a much larger clone, this may be a read error. Other DNA sequences of this sample code for an identical CDR3. V is TRBV25-1 and J is TRBJ1-4; TRBD1 might be the D (6 bases). The CDR3 is 15 residues long. V lost 2 bases and J 8 bases, leaving 15 bases between the germline ends. Germline assignment: CDR1 MGHDK and CDR2 SYGVNS. The DNA for the CDR3 is TGTGCCAGCAGTGAACCACAGGGTAGGCAAGAAAAACTGTTTTTT. Encoded protein: CASSEPQGRQEKLFF.

This clone has more than one count but fewer than ten. This rearrangement joins TRBV7-2 to TRBJ1-6; D is ambiguous. The CDR3 loop spans 18 amino acids. Trimming cost V 0 bases and J 1 base, with 13 bases left between them. CDR1 SGHTA and CDR2 FQGNSA come from the germline V gene. The DNA for the CDR3 is TGTGCCAGCAGCTTAGCTATAGGGTTCGGGTCCTATAATTCACCCCTCCACTTT. Amino acids: CASSLAIGFGSYNSPLHF.

The chain is built from TRBV28 and TRBJ2-7; 9 nucleotides match TRBD1. Germline V gene lookup returns CDR1 MDHEN and CDR2 SYDVKM. CDR3 length: 14 amino acids. The J segment lost 5 bases and the V segment lost 3 bases, leaving 5 bases of the junction unmatched. CDR3 sequence (DNA): TGTGCCAGCAGTTTCGGGGGACAGGGCCACGAGCAGTACTTC. Its translation: CASSFGGQGHEQYF. Filled out from reference TRBV28 and TRBJ2-7, the complete variable domain reads DVKVTQSSRYLVKRTGEKVFLECVQDMDHENMFWYRQDPGLGLRLIYFSYDVKMKEKGDIPEGYSVSREKKERFSLILESASTNQTSMYLCASSFGGQGHEQYFGPGTRLTVT.

This clone was recorded once. The J gene is TRBJ2-1, the V gene TRBV7-8; perhaps TRBD2 as D (5 bases). Trimming took 5 bases from V and 0 from J, leaving 11 bases between them. Germline V gene data show CDR1 as SGHVS and CDR2 as FQNEAQ. The CDR3 has 15 amino acids. The CDR3 region has the DNA TGTGCCAGCAGCCCTAGTGGACTCTCCTACAATGAGCAGTTCTTC. Translating it yields CASSPSGLSYNEQFF.

This chain connects TRBV7-9 to TRBJ2-7; a weak D match, TRBD1 (6 bases). The CDR3 length is 13 residues. The germline gives CDR1 SEHNR, CDR2 FQNEAQ (reference sequence). The V end was cut by 4 bases, the J end by 9 bases, with 16 bases between. In DNA form, the CDR3 reads TGTGCCAGCAGCTCCCCCGGGACACCGCGGCAGTACGTC. Its protein is CASSSPGTPRQYV.

V usage is TRBV20-1 and J usage is TRBJ2-7; unclear D gene. Germline values: CDR1 DFQATT, CDR2 SNEGSKA (reference sequence). The CDR3 has 14 amino acids. V shed 3 bases and J shed 5 bases, with 17 bases lying between them. The CDR3 nucleotides read TGCAGTGCTAGTCGGGCTGGGGTAGAGAACGAGCAGTACTTC. Its translation: CSASRAGVENEQYF.

This clone was seen a single time. The rearrangement joins TRBV20-1 to TRBJ1-5; D is unresolved. The CDR3 sequence is 12 residues long. Germline-derived CDR1 and CDR2 are DFQATT and SNEGSKA (reference sequence). V was clipped by 3 bases and J by 9 bases, with 12 bases between them. CDR3 in DNA: TGCAGTGCTAGTAACGGTTTGTCGCCCCAGCATTTT. Translating it yields CSASNGLSPQHF.

This clone was observed once. V gene TRBV14 combines with J gene TRBJ2-1; D uncertain. CDR3 length equals 11 residues. Trimming took 3 bases from V and 8 from J, leaving 5 bases between them. Germline-derived CDR1 and CDR2 are SGHDN and FVKESK. CDR3 loop: CASSQSHEQFF. The CDR3 DNA reads TGTGCCAGCAGCCAGTCCCATGAGCAGTTCTTC.